The T cell receptor beta chain described here comes from a study of blood T cell repertoires in COVID-19. Study as a whole: T cells, B-cell-depleted T cells, or PBMCs provided the cDNA or gDNA that served as material.

V gave up 7 bases and J gave up 5 bases; unmatched junction bases: 10. Looked up from germline, CDR1 is ENHRY and CDR2 is SYGVKD. The CDR3 is made up of 15 amino acids. Seattle's enrolled individuals joined amid active infection and were then monitored longitudinally. In the authors' workflow: Amplification with reference gene primers provided the estimates of nucleated cell counts. Using immunoSEQ multiplex PCR, the repertoire was profiled, and TCRdb retains in-frame clones only, with some absent. For V, J and clone size, that table is used; D and trimming come from the DNA. The table includes around 340,000 clones, approximately 86% detected once.

The sequence came from an older woman with COVID-19, enrolled during active disease. Sequenced material: peripheral blood. The chain couples TRBV10-3 to TRBJ2-7; the match to TRBD2 covers 11 bases. This CDR3 is CAITALAGGPDEQYF. CDR3 nucleotides: TGTGCCATCACCGCTCTAGCGGGGGGCCCCGACGAGCAGTACTTC.